One sample yielded the 26 T cell receptor beta chains listed below, sequenced in a study of Tregs in tolerant kidney transplant recipients. Libraries were prepared by immunoSEQ multiplex PCR; TCRdb keeps only in-frame clonotypes and omits some of them. The sample carries some 240,000 clones, approximately 84% recorded once. Sequenced sample: CD4+ T cells from blood. All receptors derive from a human donor in good health.

This sequence joins TRBV5-1 and TRBJ2-3; 10 positions agree with TRBD1. This CDR3 is built from 14 residues. Germline V gene sequence: CDR1 SGHRS, CDR2 YFSETQ. The junction had 2 bases not matched to a gene; V was cut back by 4 bases and J by 3 bases. DNA for the CDR3: TGCGCCAGCAGCCAGGGACAGGGGACAGATACGCAGTATTTT. This sequence encodes CASSQGQGTDTQYF.

The rearrangement links TRBV2 to TRBJ2-5; D might be TRBD2 (5 bases). The V end was cut by 2 bases, the J end by 2 bases, with 9 bases between. CDR1 is SNHLY and CDR2 is FYNNEI in the germline V gene. This CDR3 is 14 amino acids long. DNA of the CDR3: TGTGCCAGCAGTGAAAAGAGGGTTCAAGAGACCCAGTACTTC. Its protein product is CASSEKRVQETQYF.

This clone was observed a few times. An end of the junction does not agree with germline; a read error may underlie this. The genes are TRBV2 and TRBJ2-1, with 7 bases identical to TRBD2. Germline V lookup: CDR1 SNHLY, CDR2 FYNNEI. There are 13 residues in the CDR3. CDR3 sequence (DNA): TGTGCCAGCAGTTTTATTCGACTAGCTTACGGAATCTTC. It specifies CASSFIRLAYGIF.

Comments on this clone: One end of the junction fails to match germline, which may point to a read error. The chain carries TRBV11-2 and TRBJ1-2; the D gene is possibly TRBD1 (5 bases). The CDR3 contains 13 residues. CDR1 SGHAT and CDR2 FQNNGV come from the germline V gene. The CDR3 here is CASSSPGTPYLGF. The DNA of the CDR3 is TGTGCCAGCAGCTCCCCCGGGACCCCATATTTAGGCTTC.

The chain is built from TRBV30 and TRBJ1-3; D might be TRBD1 (5 bases). This CDR3 is built from 13 residues. CDR1 is GTSNPN, CDR2 SVGIG, per germline (reference sequence). Trimming left V 7 bases short and J 2 bases short, with 12 bases between. This chain's CDR3 is CASRQGAGNTIYF. CDR3 nucleotide sequence: TGTGCCTCCCGGCAGGGTGCTGGAAACACCATATATTTT. Drawing the rest from reference TRBV30 and TRBJ1-3, the complete variable domain is SQTIHQWPATLVQPVGSPLSLECTVEGTSNPNLYWYRQAAGRGLQLLFYSVGIGQISSEVPQNLSASRPQDRQFILSSKKLLLSDSGFYLCASRQGAGNTIYFGEGSWLTVV.

The chain carries TRBV6-5 and TRBJ1-1; D is perhaps TRBD1 (5 bases). The length of the CDR3 is 12 residues. V dropped 2 bases and J dropped 7 bases, with 8 bases sitting between them. Germline V lookup: CDR1 MNHEY, CDR2 SVGAGI. In nucleotides, the CDR3 is TGTGCCAGCAGTTACCCCCAGGGTGAAGCTTTCTTT. Translation: CASSYPQGEAFF.

V gene TRBV6-5 combines with J gene TRBJ1-4; D is unclear. V was trimmed by 5 bases and J by 3 bases, leaving 7 bases between them. Per germline, CDR1 MNHEY and CDR2 SVGAGI. The CDR3 consists of 13 residues. The CDR3 DNA follows: TGTGCCAGCAGTACCCAGGCTAATGAAAAACTGTTTTTT. Translation: CASSTQANEKLFF.

CDR3 nucleotide sequence: TGCAGCGTCTGGGACAGGGCGGCCTACGAGCAGTACTTC. The encoded protein is CSVWDRAAYEQYF. The chain couples TRBV29-1 to TRBJ2-7; TRBD1 matches 9 bases. This CDR3 contains 13 residues. The junction had 5 bases not matched to a gene; V was cut back by 6 bases and J by 2 bases. The V gene's germline CDR1 is SQVTM and CDR2 ANQGSEA.

V gene TRBV7-2 combines with J gene TRBJ2-5, with 11 positions matching TRBD2. With V trimmed by 3 bases and J by 0 bases, 3 bases remained unmatched. CDR3 length equals 16 residues. CDR1 is SGHTA and CDR2 is FQGNSA in the germline V gene. CDR3 in DNA: TGTGCCAGCAGCTTGACTAGCGGGGTGTACCAAGAGACCCAGTACTTC. It translates to CASSLTSGVYQETQYF. Full variable domain (outside the CDR3, taken from reference TRBV7-2 and TRBJ2-5): GAGVSQSPSNKVTEKGKDVELRCDPISGHTALYWYRQSLGQGLEFLIYFQGNSAPDKSGLPSDRFSAERTGGSVSTLTIQRTQQEDSAVYLCASSLTSGVYQETQYFGPGTRLLVL.

The chain carries TRBV6-5 and TRBJ2-2; 7 bases align to TRBD1. Trimming cost V 8 bases and J 0 bases; bases outside gene matches: 6. Looked up from germline, CDR1 is MNHEY and CDR2 is SVGAGI. This CDR3 is 15 amino acids long. CDR3 in DNA: TGTGCCAGCGGGAAGGACAGGTCGAACACCGGGGAGCTGTTTTTT. It translates to CASGKDRSNTGELFF.

This clone showed up just once. This chain connects TRBV30 to TRBJ1-1; D perhaps matches TRBD1 (5 bases). This CDR3 contains 19 residues. Trimming took off 2 bases at V and 1 base at J, with 26 bases between the two ends. Germline CDR1 and CDR2: GTSNPN and SVGIG (reference sequence). The CDR3 sequence is CAWSRLVPLNYQGNTEAFF. CDR3 nucleotides: TGTGCCTGGAGTCGACTGGTCCCTCTTAATTATCAGGGGAACACTGAAGCTTTCTTT.

The chain's CDR3 is CSVSQIRQETQYF. Here the CDR3 DNA reads TGCAGCGTTAGCCAGATTCGACAAGAGACCCAGTACTTC. The J gene is TRBJ2-5, the V gene TRBV29-1; D gene unclear. This CDR3 comprises 13 residues. The V end lost 5 bases, the J end lost 2 bases, and 12 bases lay between the germline ends. CDR1 SQVTM and CDR2 ANQGSEA come from the germline V gene.

The gene calls are TRBV18 and TRBJ1-5, with 7 positions matching TRBD1. The V gene end was trimmed by 4 bases and the J gene end by 2 bases; junction bases not matched to a gene: 8. CDR1 and CDR2 from the germline V gene are KGHSH and LQKENI. The CDR3 length is 16 residues. The CDR3 loop reads CASSRGQQGGNQPQHF. The CDR3 nucleotides are TGTGCCAGCTCACGGGGACAGCAAGGAGGCAATCAGCCCCAGCATTTT. The variable domain in full, with the rest retrieved from reference TRBV18 and TRBJ1-5, is NAGVMQNPRHLVRRRGQEARLRCSPMKGHSHVYWYRQLPEEGLKFMVYLQKENIIDESGMPKERFSAEFPKEGPSILRIQQVVRGDSAAYFCASSRGQQGGNQPQHFGDGTRLSIL.

V is TRBV5-6 and J is TRBJ2-3, with D tentatively TRBD2 (6 bases). V lost 4 bases and J 3 bases, leaving 12 bases between the germline ends. Germline V gives CDR1 SGHDT, CDR2 YYEEEE. This CDR3 comprises 14 residues. CDR3 residues: CASSQTAGTDTQYF. CDR3 sequence (DNA): TGTGCCAGCAGCCAGACGGCGGGAACAGATACGCAGTATTTT. Using reference TRBV5-6 and TRBJ2-3 for the parts outside the CDR3, the full variable domain is DAGVTQSPTHLIKTRGQQVTLRCSPKSGHDTVSWYQQALGQGPQFIFQYYEEEERQRGNFPDRFSGHQFPNYSSELNVNALLLGDSALYLCASSQTAGTDTQYFGPGTRLTVL.

The V call is TRBV29-1, the J call TRBJ2-5; TRBD2 aligns across 8 bases. J was trimmed by 4 bases and V by 6 bases; bases with no gene match: 13. CDR1 SQVTM and CDR2 ANQGSEA come from the germline V gene. The CDR3 contains 15 residues. CDR3 sequence: CSVSFGGGVSETQYF. In DNA form, the CDR3 reads TGCAGCGTCTCATTCGGGGGGGGCGTATCAGAGACCCAGTACTTC.

This clone was recorded a few times. The same CDR3 also results from other DNA sequences found in this sample. The chain employs TRBV2 and TRBJ2-7; 8 bases align to TRBD1. The CDR3 extends over 15 amino acids. Looked up from germline, CDR1 is SNHLY and CDR2 is FYNNEI. J gave up 4 bases and V 3 bases, and 8 bases lay outside the gene matches. This CDR3 reads CASSDRTGPPYEQYF. The DNA for the CDR3 is TGTGCCAGCAGTGACCGGACAGGGCCTCCGTACGAGCAGTACTTC.

This clone was counted a single time. This chain connects TRBV5-8 to TRBJ2-1; no firm D call. CDR1 SGHTS and CDR2 YDEGEE come from the germline V gene. The V and J ends lost 4 bases and 0 bases respectively, with 17 bases between them. The CDR3 has 17 residues. Here the CDR3 reads CASSRPGDPDSYNEQFF. The CDR3 coding sequence is TGTGCCAGCAGCCGCCCGGGTGATCCGGACTCCTACAATGAGCAGTTCTTC.

V gene TRBV7-6 combines with J gene TRBJ1-4; D uncertain. CDR3 length: 16 amino acids. V lost 3 bases to trimming and J lost 0 bases, with 11 bases between them. Germline-derived CDR1 and CDR2 are SGHVS and FNYEAQ. The CDR3 is CASSFSRFTTNEKLFF. The CDR3 bases are TGTGCCAGCAGCTTTTCCAGGTTTACAACTAATGAAAAACTGTTTTTT.

As to this clone: At one end the junction does not follow the germline gene, possibly because of a read error. The V gene is TRBV5-1, the J gene TRBJ1-1, with D unclear. In germline, CDR1 is SGHRS, CDR2 YFSETQ. The CDR3 loop spans 11 amino acids. The CDR3, as DNA: TGCGCCAGCAGCTTTAATACTGAAGCTTCCTTT. This codes for CASSFNTEASF. The complete variable domain, with remaining parts taken from reference TRBV5-1 and TRBJ1-1, reads KAGVTQTPRYLIKTRGQQVTLSCSPISGHRSVSWYQQTPGQGLQFLFEYFSETQRNKGNFPGRFSGRQFSNSRSEMNVSTLELGDSALYLCASSFNTEASFGQGTRLTVV.

The chain employs TRBV6-1 and TRBJ1-1, with 7 bases aligning to TRBD1. J was trimmed by 1 base and V by 4 bases; bases with no gene match: 6. CDR3 length equals 15 residues. The germline V gene has CDR1 MNHNS and CDR2 SASEGT. CDR3: CASSGYGTANTEAFF. CDR3 sequence (DNA): TGTGCCAGCAGTGGATACGGGACAGCGAACACTGAAGCTTTCTTT.

The rearrangement links TRBV18 to TRBJ1-3; possibly TRBD1 for D (5 bases). Germline V gene data show CDR1 as KGHSH and CDR2 as LQKENI. Trimming took off 3 bases at V and 0 bases at J, with 12 bases between the two ends. This CDR3 region has 16 residues. The chain's CDR3 is CASSPTGTDSGNTIYF. The CDR3, as DNA: TGTGCCAGCTCACCTACCGGGACTGACTCTGGAAACACCATATATTTT. The full variable domain, its missing parts supplied by reference TRBV18 and TRBJ1-3, is NAGVMQNPRHLVRRRGQEARLRCSPMKGHSHVYWYRQLPEEGLKFMVYLQKENIIDESGMPKERFSAEFPKEGPSILRIQQVVRGDSAAYFCASSPTGTDSGNTIYFGEGSWLTVV.

This chain connects TRBV20-1 to TRBJ1-1; no clear D gene. This CDR3 has 11 amino acids. V lost 3 bases and J 1 base, leaving 3 bases between the germline ends. Germline CDR1 DFQATT, CDR2 SNEGSKA (reference sequence). CDR3 sequence: CSASRNTEAFF. CDR3 DNA sequence: TGCAGTGCTAGTAGGAACACTGAAGCTTTCTTT.

The chain joins TRBV6-6 to TRBJ1-3, with unresolved D. Between the trimmed V and J ends, which lost 5 bases and 0 bases, there was a span of 14 bases. The germline CDR1 and CDR2 sequences are MNHNY and SVGAGI (reference sequence). There are 16 residues in the CDR3. In DNA form, the CDR3 reads TGTGCCAGCAGTATGGTACGGCCAAGCTCTGGAAACACCATATATTTT. Its translation: CASSMVRPSSGNTIYF.

The V call is TRBV5-4, the J call TRBJ1-1; D is perhaps TRBD1 (6 bases). The CDR3 length is 15 residues. With 3 bases removed from V and 3 bases from J, the gap between germline ends came to 15 bases. CDR1 is SGHNT, CDR2 YYREEE, per germline (reference sequence). The CDR3: CASSSTGYGHTEAFF. The CDR3 DNA reads as TGTGCCAGCAGCTCCACAGGGTACGGTCACACTGAAGCTTTCTTT.

This clone was detected only once. CDR3 sequence reads: CASSLGQGTGALHF. The DNA for the CDR3 is TGTGCCAGCAGCTTAGGCCAGGGGACAGGGGCCCTCCACTTT. The rearrangement links TRBV7-9 to TRBJ1-6; TRBD1 matches 10 bases. V dropped 1 base and J dropped 14; count of bases not matched to a gene: 5. This CDR3 region has 14 residues. Germline V CDR1 and CDR2: SEHNR, FQNEAQ (reference sequence). The variable domain in full, completed from reference TRBV7-9 and TRBJ1-6, reads DTGVSQNPRHKITKRGQNVTFRCDPISEHNRLYWYRQTLGQGPEFLTYFQNEAQLEKSRLLSDRFSAERPKGSFSTLEIQRTEQGDSAMYLCASSLGQGTGALHFGNGTRLTVT.

V and J are TRBV9 and TRBJ2-3; D unresolved. With 2 bases removed from V and 2 bases from J, the gap between germline ends came to 6 bases. The CDR3 contains 13 residues. CDR1 is SGDLS, CDR2 YYNGEE, per germline. The CDR3 region has the DNA TGTGCCAGCAGCGTCGGCAACACAGATACGCAGTATTTT. The encoded protein is CASSVGNTDTQYF.